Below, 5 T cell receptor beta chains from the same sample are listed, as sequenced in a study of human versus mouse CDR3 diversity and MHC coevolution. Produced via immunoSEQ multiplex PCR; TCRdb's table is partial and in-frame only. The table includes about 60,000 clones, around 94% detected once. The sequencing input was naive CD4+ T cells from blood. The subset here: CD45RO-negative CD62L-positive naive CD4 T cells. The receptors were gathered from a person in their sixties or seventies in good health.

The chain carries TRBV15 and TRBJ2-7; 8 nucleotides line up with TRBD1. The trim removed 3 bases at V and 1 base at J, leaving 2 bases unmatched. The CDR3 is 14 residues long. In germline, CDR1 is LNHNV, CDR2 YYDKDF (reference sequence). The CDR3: CATSRDRVSYEQYF. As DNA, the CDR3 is TGTGCCACCAGCAGGGACAGGGTATCCTACGAGCAGTACTTC. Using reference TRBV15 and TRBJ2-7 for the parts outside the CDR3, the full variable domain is DAMVIQNPRYQVTQFGKPVTLSCSQTLNHNVMYWYQQKSSQAPKLLFHYYDKDFNNEADTPDNFQSRRPNTSFCFLDIRSPGLGDTAMYLCATSRDRVSYEQYFGPGTRLTVT.

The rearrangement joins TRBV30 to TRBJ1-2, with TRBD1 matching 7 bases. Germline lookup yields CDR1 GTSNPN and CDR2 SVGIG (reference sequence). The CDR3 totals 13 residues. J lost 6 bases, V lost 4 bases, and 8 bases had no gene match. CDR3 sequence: CAWMFDRANGYTF. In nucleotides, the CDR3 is TGTGCCTGGATGTTTGACAGGGCGAATGGCTACACCTTC.

This chain's CDR3 is CASSETGGQADGYTF. CDR3 sequence (DNA): TGTGCCAGCAGTGAGACCGGCGGACAGGCAGATGGCTACACCTTC. The chain has TRBV2 and TRBJ1-2, with TRBD1 matching over 7 bases. Unmatched junction bases numbered 10, after V lost 3 bases and J lost 6 bases. This CDR3 has 15 amino acids. Germline V lookup: CDR1 SNHLY, CDR2 FYNNEI.

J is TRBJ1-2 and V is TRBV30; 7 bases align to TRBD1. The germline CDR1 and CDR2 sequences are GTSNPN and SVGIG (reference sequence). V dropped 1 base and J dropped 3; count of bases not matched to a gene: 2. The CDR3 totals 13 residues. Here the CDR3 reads CAWSDRGYYGYTF. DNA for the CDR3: TGTGCCTGGAGTGACAGGGGTTACTATGGCTACACCTTC. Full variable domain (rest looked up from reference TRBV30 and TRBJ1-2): SQTIHQWPATLVQPVGSPLSLECTVEGTSNPNLYWYRQAAGRGLQLLFYSVGIGQISSEVPQNLSASRPQDRQFILSSKKLLLSDSGFYLCAWSDRGYYGYTFGSGTRLTVV.

CDR3 amino acids: CASGLRLAGGIPKDEQFF. The CDR3 region has the DNA TGTGCTAGTGGCTTAAGGCTAGCGGGAGGAATACCGAAGGATGAGCAGTTCTTC. The V and J genes are TRBV12-5 and TRBJ2-1, with 11 bases aligning to TRBD2. The junction had 18 bases not matched to a gene; V was cut back by 6 bases and J by 8 bases. The CDR3 is 18 amino acids. Per the germline V gene, CDR1 is LGHNT and CDR2 is FRNRAP.